These 17 T cell receptor beta chains share one sample of origin, sequenced in a study of T cell clonotyping in hematopoietic cell transplantation. Sequencing was performed with immunoSEQ multiplex PCR; in TCRdb, only in-frame clones are kept and a portion is missing. The sample consists of around 25,000 clones, 60% to 75% of them appearing once. This sample's time point: recipient sample about 28 days before transplant, after cytoreduction. Material: peripheral blood mononuclear cells, obtained before stem cell transplant. These receptors came from a man between 45 and 60 years old with myelodysplastic syndrome. Some clones in this sample may be carry-over from other donors' samples.

The rearrangement links TRBV7-9 to TRBJ2-7; unclear D gene. Germline V gene sequence: CDR1 SEHNR, CDR2 FQNEAQ (reference sequence). V lost 4 bases to trimming and J lost 3 bases, with 4 bases between them. CDR3 length: 11 amino acids. CDR3 amino acids: CASSSHYEQYF. The CDR3 nucleotides read TGTGCCAGCAGCTCACACTACGAGCAGTACTTC.

This clone is a singleton in its sample. The chain couples TRBV14 to TRBJ1-6; the D gene is possibly TRBD1 (6 bases). Trimming left V 4 bases short and J 6 bases short, with 10 bases between. Germline values: CDR1 SGHDN, CDR2 FVKESK. The length of the CDR3 is 14 residues. CDR3 nucleotides: TGTGCCAGCAGCCTCAGGGGCGGTAATTCACCCCTCCACTTT. Protein: CASSLRGGNSPLHF.

The gene calls are TRBV30 and TRBJ1-1; 7 bases fit TRBD1. There are 14 residues in the CDR3. CDR1 and CDR2 from the germline V gene are GTSNPN and SVGIG (reference sequence). V lost 4 bases, J lost 4 bases, and 9 bases stayed unmatched. The CDR3 DNA follows: TGTGCCTGGACTGACAGGGTGGATGTCACTGAAGCTTTCTTT. Translating it yields CAWTDRVDVTEAFF.

The rearrangement joins TRBV30 to TRBJ1-3; no definite D call. Germline values: CDR1 GTSNPN, CDR2 SVGIG (reference sequence). CDR3 length: 14 amino acids. Trimming stripped 0 bases from V and 0 bases from J, with 6 bases between. CDR3 DNA sequence: TGTGCCTGGAGTGTAACAGTCTCTGGAAACACCATATATTTT. Translation: CAWSVTVSGNTIYF. The full variable domain, with the rest looked up from reference TRBV30 and TRBJ1-3, is SQTIHQWPATLVQPVGSPLSLECTVEGTSNPNLYWYRQAAGRGLQLLFYSVGIGQISSEVPQNLSASRPQDRQFILSSKKLLLSDSGFYLCAWSVTVSGNTIYFGEGSWLTVV.

The chain recombines TRBV4-3 with TRBJ2-7, with D uncertain. The CDR3 is 13 amino acids. Per the germline V gene, CDR1 is LGHNA and CDR2 is YSLEER. Trimming shortened V by 0 bases and J by 9 bases, and 12 bases separated the two germline ends. CDR3 protein: CASSQDLPDRQYF. Written as DNA, the CDR3 is TGCGCCAGCAGCCAAGATCTTCCGGACCGGCAGTACTTC.

Comments on this clone: Without the conserved terminal phenylalanine or tryptophan, this CDR3 likely stems from a read error. This chain joins TRBV5-4 and TRBJ2-7; D perhaps matches TRBD1 (6 bases). The CDR3 spans 11 residues. CDR1 and CDR2 from the germline V gene are SGHNT and YYREEE (reference sequence). V was clipped by 2 bases and J by 7 bases, with 7 bases between them. CDR3 in DNA: TGTGCCAGCAGCTTAACAGGGGAGCAGTACCTC. This codes for CASSLTGEQYL.

J is TRBJ2-3 and V is TRBV2; D may be TRBD1 (7 bases). The CDR3 has 14 residues. V was pared by 8 bases and J by 6 bases, with 18 bases between. Germline V gene data show CDR1 as SNHLY and CDR2 as FYNNEI. The CDR3 here is CASGGGQLYDTQYF. In DNA, the CDR3 is TGTGCCAGCGGAGGGGGACAGCTATATGATACGCAGTATTTT.

This clone was seen just once. V and J are TRBV29-1 and TRBJ2-2; 8 positions match TRBD2. The CDR3 is made up of 13 amino acids. Trimming cost V 5 bases and J 5 bases; bases outside gene matches: 4. Per the germline V gene, CDR1 is SQVTM and CDR2 is ANQGSEA. The CDR3 sequence: CSVRGGRTGELFF. As DNA, the CDR3 is TGCAGCGTTCGGGGGGGCCGTACCGGGGAGCTGTTTTTT.

The chain has TRBV27 and TRBJ2-5; D remains ambiguous. The V end lost 0 bases, the J end lost 0 bases, and 2 bases lay between the germline ends. This CDR3 has 13 amino acids. Germline lookup yields CDR1 MNHEY and CDR2 SMNVEV (reference sequence). CDR3: CASSLSYQETQYF. For the CDR3, the DNA is TGTGCCAGCAGTTTATCCTACCAAGAGACCCAGTACTTC.

The CDR3 is CASSVGASGYYTYF. The CDR3 DNA is TGTGCCAGCAGTGTCGGGGCCAGTGGTTATTATACGTACTTC. This chain connects TRBV2 to TRBJ2-7; perhaps D is TRBD1 or TRBD2 (5 bases each). CDR3 length equals 14 residues. V was pared by 4 bases and J by 12 bases, with 22 bases between. Germline V gene data show CDR1 as SNHLY and CDR2 as FYNNEI.

CDR3 in DNA: TGCAGCGTTGTCGGGGGACAGACCTACGAGCAGTACTTC. Protein product: CSVVGGQTYEQYF. This chain links TRBV29-1 with TRBJ2-7; the D gene is possibly TRBD1 (7 bases). Germline lookup yields CDR1 SQVTM and CDR2 ANQGSEA. This CDR3 spans 13 amino acids. The V end lost 4 bases, the J end lost 2 bases, and 12 bases lay between the germline ends.

V gene TRBV28 combines with J gene TRBJ1-1; no clear D. The CDR3 is made up of 12 amino acids. The germline V gene encodes CDR1 MDHEN and CDR2 SYDVKM. The germline V and J ends were trimmed by 6 bases and 3 bases, with 8 bases remaining between them. CDR3 sequence (DNA): TGTGCCAGCAGCCTTCAGTACACTGAAGCTTTCTTT. Residues: CASSLQYTEAFF.

The gene calls are TRBV14 and TRBJ2-7; 11 nucleotides agree with TRBD2. The CDR3 is 16 residues long. V dropped 4 bases and J dropped 3; count of bases not matched to a gene: 8. Germline CDR1 SGHDN, CDR2 FVKESK. Written as DNA, the CDR3 is TGTGCCAGCAGCCTCGCCGGGACTAGCGGTTTCTACGAGCAGTACTTC. It is translated as CASSLAGTSGFYEQYF. Drawing the rest from reference TRBV14 and TRBJ2-7, the complete variable domain is EAGVTQFPSHSVIEKGQTVTLRCDPISGHDNLYWYRRVMGKEIKFLLHFVKESKQDESGMPNNRFLAERTGGTYSTLKVQPAELEDSGVYFCASSLAGTSGFYEQYFGPGTRLTVT.

J is TRBJ2-1 and V is TRBV25-1; 7 positions match TRBD1. This CDR3 is built from 16 residues. J lost 5 bases, V lost 1 base, and 8 bases had no gene match. Germline values: CDR1 MGHDK, CDR2 SYGVNS. DNA for the CDR3: TGTGCCAGCAGTGAATTAGGGACAGATCGCAACAATGAGCAGTTCTTC. Translation: CASSELGTDRNNEQFF.

This chain connects TRBV30 to TRBJ1-3; D uncertain. The CDR3 sequence is 15 residues long. Germline V lookup: CDR1 GTSNPN, CDR2 SVGIG (reference sequence). With 1 base removed from V and 4 bases from J, the gap between germline ends came to 14 bases. This chain's CDR3 is CAWSALRASGNTIYF. The CDR3 DNA reads TGTGCCTGGAGTGCGTTGAGGGCATCAGGAAACACCATATATTTT.

This clone was seen only a few times. V is TRBV7-2 and J is TRBJ2-2; TRBD2 aligns across 10 bases. CDR1 is SGHTA and CDR2 is FQGNSA in the germline V gene. The length of the CDR3 is 16 residues. V lost 3 bases and J lost 4; bases outside the gene matches: 5. CDR3 sequence: CASSFSGGRGTGELFF. The CDR3 DNA is TGTGCCAGCAGCTTTAGCGGGGGGCGCGGCACCGGGGAGCTGTTTTTT.

The CDR3 DNA follows: TGTGCCAGCAGGAACAGGGATCCGGGTGAAGCTTTCTTT. This encodes CASRNRDPGEAFF. The chain links TRBV2 to TRBJ1-1; a weak D match, TRBD1 (6 bases). Germline V CDR1 and CDR2: SNHLY, FYNNEI. The length of the CDR3 is 13 residues. V lost 6 bases and J lost 7, with 15 bases in between. The variable domain in full, completed from reference TRBV2 and TRBJ1-1, reads EPEVTQTPSHQVTQMGQEVILRCVPISNHLYFYWYRQILGQKVEFLVSFYNNEISEKSEIFDDQFSVERPDGSNFTLKIRSTKLEDSAMYFCASRNRDPGEAFFGQGTRLTVV.